This is a list of T cell receptor beta chains from one sample in a study of cytotoxic CD8 clonotypes in ibrutinib-treated CLL. The table came from immunoSEQ multiplex PCR; TCRdb's copy has only in-frame clones and leaves some out. The sample has about 180,000 clones; approximately 84% are singletons. The input for sequencing was PBMCs, taken after 24 months of ibrutinib treatment. These receptors were taken from a human donor with chronic lymphocytic leukemia. CDR3s include the opening cysteine and the closing phenylalanine or tryptophan. The D gene is left open where the match is weak. Rows give clone size only sometimes, using once, few, many, or a class for an expanded clone.

>-|TRBV28|-|TRBJ2-3
CASSIQGGGTDTQYF
TGTGCCAGCAGCATACAGGGAGGGGGCACAGATACGCAGTATTTT
>-|TRBV9|once|TRBJ1-3
CASSENSGNTIYF
TGTGCCAGCAGCGAGAACTCTGGAAACACCATATATTTT
>-|TRBV5-1|-|TRBJ2-6
CASSWTESFLSGANVLTF
TGCGCCAGCAGTTGGACAGAATCCTTTCTCTCTGGGGCCAACGTCCTGACTTTC
>-|TRBV7-2|few|TRBJ2-5
CASSLELRLGTQYF
TGTGCCAGCAGCTTAGAGCTCCGATTAGGGACCCAGTACTTC
>TRBD1|TRBV30|-|TRBJ1-2
CAWSTGGAYGYTF
TGTGCCTGGAGTACAGGGGGGGCCTATGGCTACACCTTC
>-|TRBV6-6|-|TRBJ1-2
CASSLPGNYGYTF
TGTGCCAGCAGTTTGCCGGGGAACTATGGCTACACCTTC
>-|TRBV7-6|-|TRBJ1-1
CASSFAGVAVEAFF
TGTGCCAGCAGCTTTGCAGGGGTCGCCGTCGAAGCTTTCTTT
>TRBD2|TRBV19|-|TRBJ2-1
CASSASGRAGAEQFF
TGTGCCAGTAGTGCCAGCGGGAGGGCCGGGGCTGAGCAGTTCTTC
>-|TRBV6-1|-|TRBJ1-4
CASSRETYEKLFF
TGTGCCAGCAGTAGGGAAACATATGAAAAACTGTTTTTT
>-|TRBV5-1|-|TRBJ2-7
CASSLDLAETEQYF
TGCGCCAGCAGCTTGGATTTGGCTGAAACTGAGCAGTACTTC
>-|TRBV30|-|TRBJ2-3
CAWSGDTDTQYF
TGTGCCTGGAGTGGGGACACAGATACGCAGTATTTT
>TRBD2|TRBV2|-|TRBJ2-7
CASSIRTSGGEQYF
TGTGCCAGCAGCATACGGACTAGCGGGGGCGAGCAGTACTTC
>-|TRBV7-3|few|TRBJ1-6
CASATTLNSPLHF
TGTGCCAGCGCTACAACCCTAAATTCACCCCTCCACTTT
>-|TRBV5-1|few|TRBJ1-5
CASSLGQGYQPQHF
TGCGCCAGCAGCTTGGGGCAGGGATATCAGCCCCAGCATTTT
>-|TRBV18|-|TRBJ2-7
CASSPTSSYEQYF
TGTGCCAGCTCACCCACGTCTTCCTACGAGCAGTACTTC
>-|TRBV7-9|-|TRBJ2-7
CASSVGRYRYEQYF
TGTGCCAGCAGCGTGGGTCGCTACCGCTACGAGCAGTACTTC
>TRBD2|TRBV4-1|-|TRBJ2-1
CASSQGLAAIWVHEQFF
TGCGCCAGCAGCCAAGGACTAGCGGCCATCTGGGTCCATGAGCAGTTCTTC
>-|TRBV7-7|once|TRBJ2-5
CASSPGLVGDQETQYF
TGTGCTAGCAGCCCTGGCTTGGTCGGCGACCAAGAGACCCAGTACTTC
>TRBD1|TRBV25-1|-|TRBJ1-3
CASRQMTGQGHTIYF
TGTGCCAGCAGACAAATGACAGGGCAAGGTCACACCATATATTTT
>TRBD2|TRBV27|-|TRBJ2-7
CASSPYRTSGVEQYF
TGTGCCAGCAGTCCCTACCGGACTAGCGGGGTCGAGCAGTACTTC
>TRBD2|TRBV7-2|-|TRBJ2-3
CASSSGLAGGTVDTQYF
TGTGCCAGCAGCTCCGGACTAGCGGGAGGAACAGTGGATACGCAGTATTTT
>-|TRBV7-8|-|TRBJ2-7
CASSGGTSPYEQYF
TGTGCCAGCAGCGGCGGGACTTCGCCCTACGAGCAGTACTTC
>-|TRBV9|few|TRBJ2-6
CASSVYGAGANVLTF
TGTGCCAGCAGCGTATATGGGGCTGGGGCCAACGTCCTGACTTTC
>-|TRBV19|medium-sized|TRBJ1-1
CASTLHGTEAFF
TGTGCCAGTACCCTCCACGGAACTGAAGCTTTCTTT
>TRBD2|TRBV7-6|-|TRBJ2-7
CASSTTSGRASEQYF
TGTGCCAGCAGCACAACTAGCGGGAGGGCCTCCGAGCAGTACTTC
>-|TRBV18|-|TRBJ1-2
CASSPRVGEDSYGYTF
TGTGCCAGCTCACCGCGAGTGGGCGAGGATAGCTATGGCTACACCTTC
>-|TRBV18|-|TRBJ2-3
CASRRSTDTQYF
TGTGCCAGCCGGCGGAGCACAGATACGCAGTATTTT
>-|TRBV19|-|TRBJ2-5
CATLEIQYF
TGTGCCACCCTAGAGATCCAGTACTTC
>-|TRBV7-3|few|TRBJ1-2
CASSLSTGAPIIF
TGTGCCAGCAGCTTATCAACCGGGGCTCCGATTATTTTC
>-|TRBV10-3|once|TRBJ2-3
CAISEGQFTDTQYF
TGTGCCATCAGTGAGGGACAGTTCACAGATACGCAGTATTTT
>TRBD2|TRBV14|-|TRBJ2-5
CASSQGAGARQETQYF
TGTGCCAGCAGCCAAGGGGCGGGAGCTAGACAAGAGACCCAGTACTTC
>TRBD1|TRBV6-5|-|TRBJ2-7
CASSPGTGNYEQYF
TGTGCCAGCAGTCCCGGGACAGGTAACTACGAGCAGTACTTC
>TRBD2|TRBV27|-|TRBJ2-7
CASSSLSAGGYEQYF
TGTGCCAGCAGTTCTCTCTCCGCGGGGGGGTACGAGCAGTACTTC
>-|TRBV6-1|-|TRBJ2-5
CASSELWTHQETQYF
TGTGCCAGCAGTGAACTTTGGACCCACCAAGAGACCCAGTACTTC
>-|TRBV18|-|TRBJ2-5
CASSTDETQYF
TGTGCCAGCTCAACGGACGAGACCCAGTACTTC
>-|TRBV7-2|-|TRBJ1-2
CASSLDSRDFGYGYTF
TGTGCCAGCAGCTTAGATAGTCGGGATTTTGGGTATGGCTACACCTTC
>TRBD1|TRBV7-2|-|TRBJ1-1
CASTLQGALNTEAFF
TGTGCCAGCACCCTCCAGGGGGCTCTGAACACTGAAGCTTTCTTT
>TRBD1|TRBV7-8|-|TRBJ2-1
CASSPRQGYSYNEQFF
TGTGCCAGCAGCCCAAGACAGGGCTACTCCTACAATGAGCAGTTCTTC
>TRBD1|TRBV19|once|TRBJ1-1
CASSQGAANTEAFF
TGTGCCAGTAGTCAGGGGGCTGCGAACACTGAAGCTTTCTTT
>TRBD1|TRBV19|-|TRBJ2-3
CASSTTGGTDTQYF
TGTGCCAGTAGTACTACAGGGGGCACAGATACGCAGTATTTT
>-|TRBV5-6|-|TRBJ2-6
CASSFGSSGANVLTF
TGTGCCAGCAGCTTCGGGAGCTCTGGGGCCAACGTCCTGACTTTC
>TRBD1|TRBV11-1|-|TRBJ2-1
CASSLRDSYNEQFF
TGTGCCAGCAGCTTACGGGACAGTTACAATGAGCAGTTCTTC
>-|TRBV9|few|TRBJ1-1
CASSVVVNTEAFF
TGTGCCAGCAGCGTAGTGGTGAATACTGAAGCTTTCTTT
>-|TRBV18|-|TRBJ1-1
CASSPTSVMTQGGTEAFF
TGTGCCAGCTCACCCACCTCCGTGATGACTCAGGGCGGAACTGAAGCTTTCTTT
>TRBD2|TRBV30|-|TRBJ2-5
CAKSRGGAETQYF
TGTGCCAAGAGCCGGGGGGGGGCTGAGACCCAGTACTTC
>TRBD1|TRBV6-6|-|TRBJ1-2
CASRKDRAALYGYTF
TGTGCCAGCAGGAAGGACAGGGCAGCCCTCTATGGCTACACCTTC
>-|TRBV6-6|-|TRBJ1-6
CASSPTVPYNSPLHF
TGTGCCAGCAGCCCGACGGTACCGTATAATTCACCCCTCCACTTT
>-|TRBV6-1|-|TRBJ1-1
CASSETGQGIMNTEAFF
TGTGCCAGCAGTGAAACGGGGCAGGGGATAATGAACACTGAAGCTTTCTTT